Described below is a single T cell receptor (beta chain) sequence and its context. Its antigen is not known. The V gene's germline CDR1 is SGHNT and CDR2 YYREEE (reference sequence). V gave up 0 bases and J gave up 5 bases, with 5 bases separating them. The CDR3 has 12 residues. Each of the donors was a healthy bone marrow donor. The sample comes from a study of cytomegalovirus exposure and HLA in healthy donors. For the study at large: Previous work identified roughly 110 million unique TCR beta sequences from some 170 million T cells. The study, taken as a whole, reports: Using the classifier, cytomegalovirus status was reportedly diagnosed with high specificity and sensitivity.

A multiplex PCR was run with 60 Vbeta primers and 13 Jbeta primers. Using immunoSEQ multiplex PCR, the repertoire was profiled, and TCRdb retains in-frame clones only, with some absent. In the table there are approximately 150,000 clones, about four fifths of which are singletons. The rearrangement uses TRBV5-4 and TRBJ2-5; D uncertain. The receptor's source is a woman in her 30s in good health and CMV-seropositive. Source material: PBMCs. CDR3 region: CASSLDTETQYF. CDR3 DNA sequence: TGTGCCAGCAGCTTGGACACGGAGACCCAGTACTTC. Using reference TRBV5-4 and TRBJ2-5 for the parts outside the CDR3, the full variable domain is ETGVTQSPTHLIKTRGQQVTLRCSSQSGHNTVSWYQQALGQGPQFIFQYYREEENGRGNFPPRFSGLQFPNYSSELNVNALELDDSALYLCASSLDTETQYFGPGTRLLVL.